This passage covers 13 T cell receptor beta chains from one sample sequenced in a study of T cells in localized non-small cell lung cancer. Sequencing used immunoSEQ multiplex PCR; TCRdb keeps in-frame clones, though not all of them. The table records around 3,000 clones, about 29% of them present only once. This specimen was lung tumor tissue, taken before any cancer treatment. The receptors were sampled from a woman aged 40-75 years with stage I squamous cell lung carcinoma.

The gene calls are TRBV4-1 and TRBJ1-4, with D unclear. This CDR3 region has 15 residues. Trimming cost V 0 bases and J 8 bases, with 13 bases left between them. Germline assignment: CDR1 MGHRA and CDR2 YSYEKL. The CDR3 is CASSQEGREWEKLFF. CDR3 sequence (DNA): TGCGCCAGCAGCCAAGAAGGGAGGGAGTGGGAAAAACTGTTTTTT.

V and J are TRBV6-8 and TRBJ2-1; TRBD2 might be the D (5 bases). Germline V gene lookup returns CDR1 MNHGY and CDR2 SAAAGT. V gave up 7 bases and J gave up 7 bases, with 14 bases separating them. The CDR3 extends over 13 amino acids. The CDR3 DNA reads TGTGCCAGCATCCCGACTACCCTAAATGAGCAGTTCTTC. Residues: CASIPTTLNEQFF.

This clone is medium-sized. The V and J genes are TRBV9 and TRBJ1-6; D call uncertain. The CDR3 runs 17 residues. The germline gives CDR1 SGDLS, CDR2 YYNGEE. V lost 5 bases and J 9 bases, leaving 24 bases between the germline ends. CDR3 amino acids: CASSGGVIRGFFSPLHF. CDR3 bases: TGTGCCAGCAGTGGTGGGGTCATACGCGGTTTTTTTTCACCCCTCCACTTT.

This clone was observed at least ten times. The chain links TRBV7-6 to TRBJ2-3; no reliable D call. V lost 2 bases to trimming and J lost 1 base, with 7 bases between them. In germline, CDR1 is SGHVS, CDR2 FNYEAQ. This CDR3 region has 14 residues. Here the CDR3 DNA reads TGTGCCAGCAGCTTACTGGGCGGCACAGATACGCAGTATTTT. Protein sequence: CASSLLGGTDTQYF.

In its sample, this clone is medium-sized. CDR3 in DNA: TGTGCCAGCTTGATGTCCCTTAACACCGGGGAGCTGTTTTTT. Translating gives CASLMSLNTGELFF. The chain uses TRBV9 and TRBJ2-2; D not resolved. The CDR3 runs to 14 residues. V lost 7 bases, J lost 2 bases, and 12 bases lay in between. Germline CDR1 SGDLS, CDR2 YYNGEE. The full variable domain, rest sourced from reference TRBV9 and TRBJ2-2, is DSGVTQTPKHLITATGQRVTLRCSPRSGDLSVYWYQQSLDQGLQFLIQYYNGEERAKGNILERFSAQQFPDLHSELNLSSLELGDSALYFCASLMSLNTGELFFGEGSRLTVL.

The sample holds a few counts of this clone. This sequence joins TRBV11-1 and TRBJ1-2; no firm D call. The CDR3 has 14 amino acids. Germline V lookup: CDR1 SGHAT, CDR2 FQDESV (reference sequence). Trimming removed 5 bases from V and 4 bases from J, with 14 bases in between. CDR3 nucleotide sequence: TGTGCCAGCAGCCAAACTGACACCGGCTATGGCTACACCTTC. It yields the protein CASSQTDTGYGYTF.

The genes are TRBV12-5 and TRBJ1-5; D is unresolved. The CDR3 extends over 14 amino acids. Germline V CDR1 and CDR2: LGHNT, FRNRAP. Trimming stripped 6 bases from V and 8 bases from J, with 17 bases between. CDR3 DNA: TGTGCTAGTGGGTCAGGACTGCTCGATGAGCCCCAGCATTTT. Residues: CASGSGLLDEPQHF.

The rearrangement links TRBV5-1 to TRBJ1-3; 8 bases are a match to TRBD1. Germline V gene sequence: CDR1 SGHRS, CDR2 YFSETQ. The CDR3 spans 15 residues. The trim removed 4 bases at V and 3 bases at J, leaving 6 bases unmatched. CDR3 coding DNA: TGCGCCAGCAGCGCGACAGGGGATGGTGGAAACACCATATATTTT. Translated: CASSATGDGGNTIYF. The variable domain in full, completed from reference TRBV5-1 and TRBJ1-3, reads KAGVTQTPRYLIKTRGQQVTLSCSPISGHRSVSWYQQTPGQGLQFLFEYFSETQRNKGNFPGRFSGRQFSNSRSEMNVSTLELGDSALYLCASSATGDGGNTIYFGEGSWLTVV.

The rearrangement joins TRBV7-4 to TRBJ2-1; D gene unclear. CDR3 size: 14 residues. Germline loops: CDR1 SGHVT, CDR2 SQSDAQ. The V end was cut by 1 base, the J end by 8 bases, with 12 bases between. CDR3 in DNA: TGTGCCAGCAGCTTAGTATTCGGTAGGGATGAGCAGTTCTTC. Translated: CASSLVFGRDEQFF.

This clone was seen a few times. This chain joins TRBV19 and TRBJ1-1; D possibly corresponds to TRBD1 (6 bases). This CDR3 has 14 residues. V lost 4 bases and J 1 base, leaving 10 bases between the germline ends. Germline values: CDR1 LNHDA, CDR2 SQIVND (reference sequence). CDR3 loop: CASSRGGANTEAFF. The CDR3 DNA follows: TGTGCCAGTAGTAGGGGGGGCGCGAACACTGAAGCTTTCTTT.

In its sample, this clone is medium-sized (0.01 to 0.1%). The chain employs TRBV6-8 and TRBJ1-1, with D unresolved. This CDR3 spans 13 amino acids. Between the trimmed V and J ends, which lost 5 bases and 6 bases, there was a span of 13 bases. Germline CDR1 and CDR2: MNHGY and SAAAGT. The CDR3 loop is CASSLHPRSEAFF. The DNA of the CDR3 is TGTGCCAGCAGTCTCCATCCTCGGTCTGAAGCTTTCTTT.

The chain combines TRBV5-1 with TRBJ1-2; D possibly corresponds to TRBD1 (5 bases). Germline V gives CDR1 SGHRS, CDR2 YFSETQ. The CDR3 has 16 residues. The V end was cut by 2 bases, the J end by 3 bases, with 17 bases between. The CDR3 nucleotides are TGCGCCAGCAGCTTCGATGTGAGGGGCGCAGACTATGGCTACACCTTC. This translates into CASSFDVRGADYGYTF. Full variable domain (missing parts from reference TRBV5-1 and TRBJ1-2): KAGVTQTPRYLIKTRGQQVTLSCSPISGHRSVSWYQQTPGQGLQFLFEYFSETQRNKGNFPGRFSGRQFSNSRSEMNVSTLELGDSALYLCASSFDVRGADYGYTFGSGTRLTVV.

The CDR3 DNA sequence: TGCGCCAGCAGCTTGGAGTTGAGGGGACCCTACGAGCAGTACTTC. Translation gives CASSLELRGPYEQYF. The gene calls are TRBV5-1 and TRBJ2-7, with D perhaps assigned TRBD1 or TRBD2 (5 bases each). The CDR3 spans 15 residues. Per the germline V gene, CDR1 is SGHRS and CDR2 is YFSETQ. V was clipped by 0 bases and J by 2 bases, with 12 bases between them.